The present T cell receptor (beta chain) was sequenced within a study of blood T cell repertoires in COVID-19. Study at large: Samples came from the United States, Italy and Spain, spanning acute and convalescent COVID-19. T cells, B-cell-depleted T cells, or PBMCs provided the cDNA or gDNA that served as material.

The data were produced by immunoSEQ multiplex PCR, yet TCRdb's version contains in-frame clones alone and is incomplete. The sample has 300,000 to 350,000 clones, 80% to 90% seen once. Trimming stripped 4 bases from V and 0 bases from J, with 10 bases between. The CDR3 totals 16 residues. Germline V gene sequence: CDR1 MDHEN, CDR2 SYDVKM. In terms of age and location, participants ranged from about 18 to 90 years and lived in approximately 24 US areas. V and J are TRBV28 and TRBJ2-6; D is undetermined. Input material: PBMCs or T cells enriched from blood (not recorded which). This clonotype was obtained from a woman aged 35 to 49 with acute COVID-19. CDR3 region: CASSSMASSGANVLTF. The CDR3, as DNA: TGTGCCAGCAGTTCCATGGCTAGCTCTGGGGCCAACGTCCTGACTTTC.